This T cell receptor beta chain was profiled in a study of blood T cell repertoires in COVID-19. How the authors handled the data: Estimates of nucleated cell counts were drawn from the amplification of reference gene primers. The data were produced by immunoSEQ multiplex PCR, yet TCRdb's version contains in-frame clones alone and is incomplete. V and J calls and clone size come straight from that table; D and trimming were deduced from the DNA. The sample holds some 68,000 clones, 80% to 90% seen once. CDR3 length equals 13 residues. Germline CDR1 and CDR2: SGHNT and YENEEA. After removal of 7 bases from V and 6 bases from J, the junction contained 4 bases not matched to a gene.

This receptor was taken from a human donor in a cohort sampled during active COVID-19. The chain has TRBV11-3 and TRBJ2-2; 8 nucleotides line up with TRBD1. The sample taken for sequencing was peripheral blood. CDR3 protein: CASTLQGAGELFF. The DNA for the CDR3 is TGTGCCAGCACCCTACAGGGGGCCGGGGAGCTGTTTTTT.